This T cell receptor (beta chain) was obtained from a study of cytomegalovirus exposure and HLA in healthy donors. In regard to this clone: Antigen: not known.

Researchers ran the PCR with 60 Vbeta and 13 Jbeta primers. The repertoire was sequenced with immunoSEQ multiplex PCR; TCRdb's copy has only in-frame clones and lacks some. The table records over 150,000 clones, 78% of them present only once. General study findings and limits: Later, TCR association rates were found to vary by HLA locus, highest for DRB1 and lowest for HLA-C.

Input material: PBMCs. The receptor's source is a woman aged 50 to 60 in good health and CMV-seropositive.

The CDR3 sequence is CASSYSDSLNTEAFF. The CDR3 bases are TGCGCCAGCAGTTATTCGGACAGCCTGAACACTGAAGCTTTCTTT. The genes are TRBV5-1 and TRBJ1-1, with D possibly matching TRBD1 (6 bases). Germline-derived CDR1 and CDR2 are SGHRS and YFSETQ. The CDR3 consists of 15 residues. With 5 bases removed from V and 0 bases from J, the gap between germline ends came to 14 bases.